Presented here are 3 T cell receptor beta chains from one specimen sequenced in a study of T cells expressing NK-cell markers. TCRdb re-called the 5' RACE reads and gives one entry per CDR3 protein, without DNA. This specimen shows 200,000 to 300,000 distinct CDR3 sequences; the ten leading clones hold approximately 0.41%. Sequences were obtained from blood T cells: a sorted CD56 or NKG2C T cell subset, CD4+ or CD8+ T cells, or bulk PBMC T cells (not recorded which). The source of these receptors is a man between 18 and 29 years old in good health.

The CDR3 reads CASSLTGTSGPADTQYF. V gene TRBV7-9 combines with J gene TRBJ2-3; TCRdb's D call, TRBD2, is unchecked because there is no DNA. This CDR3 has 17 amino acids. Germline V gene lookup returns CDR1 SEHNR and CDR2 FQNEAQ (reference sequence).

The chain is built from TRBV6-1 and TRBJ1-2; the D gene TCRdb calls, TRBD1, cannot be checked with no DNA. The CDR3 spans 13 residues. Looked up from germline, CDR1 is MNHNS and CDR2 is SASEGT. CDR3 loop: CASSETGSYGYTF.

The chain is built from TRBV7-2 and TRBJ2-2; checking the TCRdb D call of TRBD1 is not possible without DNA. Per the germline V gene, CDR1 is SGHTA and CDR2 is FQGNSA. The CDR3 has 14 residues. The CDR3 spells CASTGSANTGELFF. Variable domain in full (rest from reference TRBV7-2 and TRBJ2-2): GAGVSQSPSNKVTEKGKDVELRCDPISGHTALYWYRQSLGQGLEFLIYFQGNSAPDKSGLPSDRFSAERTGGSVSTLTIQRTQQEDSAVYLCASTGSANTGELFFGEGSRLTVL.